These 3 T cell receptor beta chains were sequenced from one sample in a study of blood T cell repertoires in COVID-19. The assay was immunoSEQ multiplex PCR, and TCRdb's table has in-frame clones only and misses some. This table has 55,000 to 80,000 clones, around 83% appearing once. Sequencing was performed on peripheral blood. Every receptor here comes from a man over 45 with active COVID-19.

V is TRBV11-2 and J is TRBJ1-4; no clear D. CDR1 is SGHAT and CDR2 is FQNNGV in the germline V gene. The ends were cut back, 2 bases at V and 3 bases at J, with 7 bases in the middle. The CDR3 sequence is 14 residues long. The CDR3 sequence: CASSLTRSNEKLFF. CDR3 coding DNA: TGTGCCAGCAGCTTAACTAGGTCTAATGAAAAACTGTTTTTT. Looking up the rest from reference TRBV11-2 and TRBJ1-4 gives the full variable domain: EAGVAQSPRYKIIEKRQSVAFWCNPISGHATLYWYQQILGQGPKLLIQFQNNGVVDDSQLPKDRFSAERLKGVDSTLKIQPAKLEDSAVYLCASSLTRSNEKLFFGSGTQLSVL.

This clone was seen more than once but under ten times. The chain has TRBV7-9 and TRBJ2-7; 10 bases are a match to TRBD1. The CDR3 spans 17 residues. Germline CDR1 SEHNR, CDR2 FQNEAQ (reference sequence). The V gene end was trimmed by 5 bases and the J gene end by 1 base; junction bases not matched to a gene: 11. CDR3 amino acids: CASSPRDRGLGSYEQYF. In DNA, the CDR3 is TGTGCCAGCAGCCCCCGGGACAGGGGATTGGGTTCCTACGAGCAGTACTTC.

In its sample, this clone was seen once. This chain joins TRBV5-1 and TRBJ1-5; 7 bases agree with TRBD1. The J segment lost 7 bases and the V segment lost 3 bases, leaving 7 bases of the junction unmatched. CDR1 is SGHRS, CDR2 YFSETQ, per germline. The CDR3 has 14 amino acids. The CDR3 region has the DNA TGCGCCAGCAGCTCCACAGGGGAAGGCCAGCCCCAGCATTTT. The encoded protein is CASSSTGEGQPQHF. Looking up the rest from reference TRBV5-1 and TRBJ1-5 gives the full variable domain: KAGVTQTPRYLIKTRGQQVTLSCSPISGHRSVSWYQQTPGQGLQFLFEYFSETQRNKGNFPGRFSGRQFSNSRSEMNVSTLELGDSALYLCASSSTGEGQPQHFGDGTRLSIL.